The 13 T cell receptor beta chains below come from one sample, sequenced in a study of Graves' ophthalmopathy and Graves' hyperthyroidism. Scientists amplified the TCR beta CDR3 regions from RNA transcripts. An initial RT-PCR round employing HTBI primers preceded a second-round multiplex PCR. TCRdb fed the multiplex PCR reads into MiXCR, producing one record per CDR3 protein. The sample includes over 500,000 distinct CDR3 sequences, about 24% of them seen just once. Sequenced: peripheral blood. The receptors here all came from a young woman with stable Graves' hyperthyroidism. Some clones in this sample may be carry-over from other donors' samples.

This clonotype was detected ten times or more. This chain connects TRBV29-1 to TRBJ2-7; 8 positions agree with TRBD1. V was pared by 3 bases and J by 3 bases, with 1 base of the junction left unmatched. Germline-derived CDR1 and CDR2 are SQVTM and ANQGSEA. The CDR3 has 12 residues. The CDR3 DNA sequence: TGCAGCGTTGATGGGACAGGCTACGAGCAGTACTTC. Translated: CSVDGTGYEQYF.

Ten or more counts support this clonotype. This chain links TRBV30 with TRBJ1-5, with TRBD1 matching over 8 bases. The length of the CDR3 is 14 residues. Losses at the gene ends were 2 bases for V and 2 bases for J; bases not matched to a gene: 2. CDR1 and CDR2 (germline): GTSNPN, SVGIG (reference sequence). The CDR3 sequence: CAWSTGQGNQPQHF. CDR3 in DNA: TGTGCCTGGAGTACGGGACAGGGCAATCAGCCCCAGCATTTT.

This clonotype has a count of ten or more. This chain links TRBV29-1 with TRBJ2-2; D perhaps matches TRBD1 (6 bases). Germline-derived CDR1 and CDR2 are SQVTM and ANQGSEA. The CDR3 runs 13 residues. V dropped 7 bases and J dropped 6 bases, with 15 bases sitting between them. CDR3 region: CSGNTGLAGELFF. CDR3 nucleotides: TGCAGCGGCAATACAGGGTTGGCCGGGGAGCTGTTTTTT.

This clonotype was picked up many times. The chain uses TRBV29-1 and TRBJ1-3; D remains unclear. CDR1 and CDR2 (germline): SQVTM, ANQGSEA. CDR3 length: 12 amino acids. V was clipped by 3 bases and J by 4 bases, with 7 bases between them. CDR3 sequence: CSVDYGGNTIYF. The CDR3 nucleotides are TGCAGCGTTGATTACGGGGGAAACACCATATATTTT.

The chain couples TRBV6-1 to TRBJ1-5; weak D call: TRBD1 (6 bases). The CDR3 runs to 14 residues. Looked up from germline, CDR1 is MNHNS and CDR2 is SASEGT. Trimming removed 7 bases at V and 4 bases at J, with 14 bases between. CDR3: CASTRGGLNQPQHF. CDR3 nucleotides: TGTGCCAGCACCCGAGGGGGGTTGAATCAGCCCCAGCATTTT.

The J gene is TRBJ1-2, the V gene TRBV4-1, with D perhaps TRBD1 (6 bases). The CDR3 loop spans 14 amino acids. The V gene's germline CDR1 is MGHRA and CDR2 YSYEKL. V lost 4 bases, J lost 6 bases, and 15 bases lay in between. CDR3 loop: CASSLTGGRNGYTF. The CDR3 DNA follows: TGCGCCAGCAGCCTTACGGGGGGCCGAAATGGCTACACCTTC.

Only a few counts were recorded for this clonotype. The J gene is TRBJ2-5, the V gene TRBV20-1; D tentatively reads TRBD1 or TRBD2 (5 bases each). Germline V lookup: CDR1 DFQATT, CDR2 SNEGSKA (reference sequence). This CDR3 has 11 residues. V was cut by 5 bases and J by 7 bases, with 11 bases left in between. CDR3 region: CSARDDGTQYF. Written as DNA, the CDR3 is TGCAGTGCTCGGGACGACGGGACCCAGTACTTC.

This clonotype was recorded at least ten times. V usage is TRBV12-3 or TRBV12-4 and J usage is TRBJ1-1; TRBD1 aligns across 10 bases. The CDR3 is 14 amino acids. V was pared by 6 bases and J by 6 bases, with 7 bases of the junction left unmatched. The CDR3 loop reads CASRSGQGVAEAFF. The CDR3 DNA reads as TGTGCCAGCAGGTCCGGACAGGGGGTTGCTGAAGCTTTCTTT.

This clonotype was seen at least ten times. The rearrangement links TRBV20-1 to TRBJ1-5; 9 nucleotides match TRBD1. This CDR3 contains 17 residues. The germline gives CDR1 DFQATT, CDR2 SNEGSKA (reference sequence). The trim removed 4 bases at V and 2 bases at J, leaving 12 bases unmatched. CDR3 residues: CSANLGQGIGGNQPQHF. In DNA form, the CDR3 reads TGCAGTGCTAATCTAGGACAGGGGATAGGTGGCAATCAGCCCCAGCATTTT.

The sample holds many counts of this clonotype. The chain recombines TRBV7-6 with TRBJ2-2, with TRBD1 as a possible D gene (6 bases). The CDR3 covers 15 residues. The V end was cut by 5 bases, the J end by 6 bases, with 16 bases between. The V gene's germline CDR1 is SGHVS and CDR2 FNYEAQ. The CDR3 loop is CASSPDRPFPGELFF. The CDR3 region has the DNA TGTGCCAGCAGCCCCGACAGGCCCTTCCCCGGGGAGCTGTTTTTT. Looking up the rest from reference TRBV7-6 and TRBJ2-2 gives the full variable domain: GAGVSQSPRYKVTKRGQDVALRCDPISGHVSLYWYRQALGQGPEFLTYFNYEAQQDKSGLPNDRFSAERPEGSISTLTIQRTEQRDSAMYRCASSPDRPFPGELFFGEGSRLTVL.

This clonotype has ten or more counts. The chain has TRBV5-6 and TRBJ2-7, with 9 positions matching TRBD2. V dropped 4 bases and J dropped 0; count of bases not matched to a gene: 11. CDR1 and CDR2 (germline): SGHDT, YYEEEE. The CDR3 sequence is 17 residues long. CDR3 DNA: TGTGCCAGCAGCAGACCGGGACTAGCCGATAGCTCCTACGAGCAGTACTTC. Protein sequence: CASSRPGLADSSYEQYF. Full variable domain (rest looked up from reference TRBV5-6 and TRBJ2-7): DAGVTQSPTHLIKTRGQQVTLRCSPKSGHDTVSWYQQALGQGPQFIFQYYEEEERQRGNFPDRFSGHQFPNYSSELNVNALLLGDSALYLCASSRPGLADSSYEQYFGPGTRLTVT.

The table lists this clonotype with a few counts. The rearrangement joins TRBV28 to TRBJ1-3; 7 bases line up with TRBD1. In germline, CDR1 is MDHEN, CDR2 SYDVKM. The CDR3 spans 15 residues. Germline trimming cut 6 bases from V and 0 bases from J; bases unmatched to any gene: 5. In DNA form, the CDR3 reads TGTGCCAGCAGGGAGACAGGGCGCTCTGGAAACACCATATATTTT. Amino acids: CASRETGRSGNTIYF.

This clonotype was seen repeatedly, ten times or more. The chain links TRBV7-2 to TRBJ2-7; TRBD2 matches at 12 bases. The CDR3 totals 16 residues. Trimming took 5 bases from V and 4 from J; bases not matched to a gene: 9. CDR1 SGHTA and CDR2 FQGNSA come from the germline V gene. Here the CDR3 reads CASSITPGLAGYEQYF. The CDR3 region has the DNA TGTGCCAGCAGCATAACCCCGGGACTAGCGGGTTACGAGCAGTACTTC.